This T cell receptor beta chain was recovered during a study of T cells in Graves' hyperthyroidism and ophthalmopathy. From germline, CDR1 is SGDLS and CDR2 YYNGEE. The V end lost 1 base, the J end lost 4 bases, and 12 bases lay between the germline ends. The CDR3 totals 14 residues. It was RNA transcripts that yielded the amplified TCR beta CDR3 regions. The TCR CDR3 first-round RT-PCR relied on the HTBI primer set. Via MiXCR, TCRdb re-called the multiplex PCR reads, giving one row per CDR3 protein. The table has 300,000 or so distinct CDR3 sequences, 16% seen once. The receptor comes from a man under 40 with Graves' hyperthyroidism. The sequenced sample consisted of blood. The chain joins TRBV9 to TRBJ2-7, with D possibly matching TRBD2 (6 bases). This CDR3 is CASSVRSGMYEQYF. DNA for the CDR3: TGTGCCAGCAGCGTACGTAGCGGCATGTACGAGCAGTACTTC. The variable domain in full, completed from reference TRBV9 and TRBJ2-7, reads DSGVTQTPKHLITATGQRVTLRCSPRSGDLSVYWYQQSLDQGLQFLIQYYNGEERAKGNILERFSAQQFPDLHSELNLSSLELGDSALYFCASSVRSGMYEQYFGPGTRLTVT.